This TCR beta chain derives from a study of blood T cell repertoires in COVID-19. The overall study: Material from acute and convalescent COVID-19 was sourced from the United States, Italy and Spain.

Trimming took 11 bases from V and 3 from J, leaving 13 bases between them. There are 12 residues in the CDR3. Germline CDR1 reads WSHSY; CDR2 reads SAAADI. As handled by the study authors: Estimates of nucleated cell counts were drawn from the amplification of reference gene primers. Sequencing used immunoSEQ multiplex PCR; TCRdb keeps in-frame clones, though not all of them. V, J and clone size are taken as reported in that table, and D and trimming were inferred from the DNA itself. The table includes about 180,000 clones, 65% to 90% detected once. The sample holds a few counts of this clone. This clonotype was obtained from a man aged 45-65 years with active or convalescent COVID-19. Sequencing was performed on peripheral blood. The chain couples TRBV10-2 to TRBJ1-1; D not certain. CDR3 in amino acids: CADTVDYTEAFF. In nucleotides, the CDR3 is TGCGCCGATACAGTAGATTACACTGAAGCTTTCTTT.